One and the same sample provided the 11 T cell receptor beta chains below, sequenced in a study of human T cells and chemical hapten exposure. In TCRdb, the RACE reads were re-called with MiXCR into one record per CDR3 protein. The data contain 80,000 to 100,000 distinct CDR3 sequences, 10% to 14% of them singletons. Time point specified: pre-sensitization, week 0. The treatment here: therapeutic diphenylcyclopropenone sensitization with weekly scalp DPC. The sequenced sample was whole blood, obtained in connection with sensitization to the hapten diphenylcyclopropenone (DPC). The receptors come from an older woman with alopecia areata. Some clones in this sample may be carry-over from other donors' samples.

There are many counts of this clonotype. The chain couples TRBV11-2 to TRBJ2-1, with a tentative D call TRBD2 (6 bases). The CDR3 is 13 residues long. Trimming stripped 2 bases from V and 7 bases from J, with 9 bases between. Germline values: CDR1 SGHAT, CDR2 FQNNGV. CDR3 DNA: TGTGCCAGCAGCTTAAGGGAGGAAAATGAGCAGTTCTTC. Its translation is CASSLREENEQFF.

Worth noting for this clonotype: A much larger clonotype is one base distant, so this may be a read error. The chain is built from TRBV10-3 and TRBJ1-3; D gene uncertain. The germline CDR1 and CDR2 sequences are ENHRY and SYGVKD. The CDR3 is 11 amino acids. Deletions cut 10 bases from V and 4 bases from J, with 8 bases between. CDR3 amino acids: CATHAGNTIYF. Written as DNA, the CDR3 is TGTGCCACCCATGCGGGAAACACCATATATTTT.

This clonotype was counted ten times or more. The chain combines TRBV5-6 with TRBJ1-2, with D perhaps matching TRBD1 (6 bases). The CDR3 extends over 19 amino acids. Trimming cost V 4 bases and J 0 bases, with 25 bases left between them. The germline V gene has CDR1 SGHDT and CDR2 YYEEEE. The DNA of the CDR3 is TGTGCCAGCAGCCCACAGGGATCTCAAACGGTGAGAGCTAACTATGGCTACACCTTC. Translating gives CASSPQGSQTVRANYGYTF.

V gene TRBV28 combines with J gene TRBJ2-3, with D unclear. V was cut by 6 bases and J by 3 bases, with 13 bases left in between. This CDR3 has 14 amino acids. CDR1 and CDR2 (germline): MDHEN, SYDVKM. The CDR3 sequence: CASSPALGTDTQYF. As DNA, the CDR3 is TGTGCCAGCAGCCCTGCATTGGGTACAGATACGCAGTATTTT.

This clonotype showed up just a few times. The rearrangement joins TRBV5-1 to TRBJ2-7; the D gene could be TRBD1 or TRBD2 (5 bases each). Germline V gene sequence: CDR1 SGHRS, CDR2 YFSETQ. The CDR3 is 12 amino acids. The ends were cut back, 0 bases at V and 6 bases at J, with 7 bases in the middle. The CDR3: CASSLEGTEQYF. The CDR3 DNA follows: TGCGCCAGCAGCTTGGAAGGGACCGAGCAGTACTTC.

This clonotype was observed at least ten times. The J gene is TRBJ2-1, the V gene TRBV20-1; D gene uncertain. The CDR3 is 18 amino acids. Germline CDR1 DFQATT, CDR2 SNEGSKA (reference sequence). With 6 bases removed from V and 4 bases from J, the gap between germline ends came to 28 bases. The CDR3 region is CSAADGPSEVTPYNEQFF. Here the CDR3 DNA reads TGCAGTGCCGCCGACGGGCCTAGTGAAGTTACTCCTTACAATGAGCAGTTCTTC.

The genes are TRBV7-6 and TRBJ2-1, with D hard to call. Trimming shortened V by 4 bases and J by 8 bases, and 9 bases separated the two germline ends. The CDR3 runs 12 residues. Germline V gene lookup returns CDR1 SGHVS and CDR2 FNYEAQ. CDR3: CASSWAVDEQFF. In nucleotides, the CDR3 is TGTGCCAGCAGCTGGGCTGTTGATGAGCAGTTCTTC.

About this clonotype: A much bigger clone sits one base away, suggesting this may be a read error. V is TRBV6-2 or TRBV6-3 and J is TRBJ1-1; D not resolved. Per the germline V gene, CDR1 is MNHEY and CDR2 is SVGEGT. V dropped 0 bases and J dropped 4 bases, with 6 bases sitting between them. CDR3 length equals 13 residues. The CDR3 loop is CASSYSGSTEAFF. The CDR3 DNA sequence: TGTGCCAGCAGTTACTCGGGCAGCACTGAAGCTTTCTTT.

This clonotype came up a few times. The rearrangement links TRBV30 to TRBJ1-5; D unclear. Deletions cut 4 bases from V and 8 bases from J, with 18 bases between. Germline V gene sequence: CDR1 GTSNPN, CDR2 SVGIG (reference sequence). There are 14 residues in the CDR3. CDR3 nucleotides: TGTGCCTGGACCCCGAGGGAAGTGCGGGAGCCCCAGCATTTT. This codes for CAWTPREVREPQHF.

This clonotype appeared a few times. The CDR3 bases are TGTGCCAGCAGCCAAGGCTTAGCGGCGACGGTTCAGTACTTC. It encodes CASSQGLAATVQYF. The chain uses TRBV3-1 and TRBJ2-4, with D possibly being TRBD2 (6 bases). Trimming removed 1 base from V and 11 bases from J, with 15 bases in between. This CDR3 has 14 amino acids. CDR1 LGHDT and CDR2 YNNKEL come from the germline V gene (reference sequence).

This clonotype was recorded at least ten times. The chain employs TRBV2 and TRBJ2-1; TRBD2 aligns across 9 bases. The germline gives CDR1 SNHLY, CDR2 FYNNEI. The CDR3 contains 12 residues. The ends lost 5 bases at V and 14 bases at J; junction bases unmatched: 7. CDR3 protein: CASSLPSGAEFF. The CDR3 DNA reads as TGTGCCAGCAGTCTACCTAGCGGGGCGGAGTTCTTC.